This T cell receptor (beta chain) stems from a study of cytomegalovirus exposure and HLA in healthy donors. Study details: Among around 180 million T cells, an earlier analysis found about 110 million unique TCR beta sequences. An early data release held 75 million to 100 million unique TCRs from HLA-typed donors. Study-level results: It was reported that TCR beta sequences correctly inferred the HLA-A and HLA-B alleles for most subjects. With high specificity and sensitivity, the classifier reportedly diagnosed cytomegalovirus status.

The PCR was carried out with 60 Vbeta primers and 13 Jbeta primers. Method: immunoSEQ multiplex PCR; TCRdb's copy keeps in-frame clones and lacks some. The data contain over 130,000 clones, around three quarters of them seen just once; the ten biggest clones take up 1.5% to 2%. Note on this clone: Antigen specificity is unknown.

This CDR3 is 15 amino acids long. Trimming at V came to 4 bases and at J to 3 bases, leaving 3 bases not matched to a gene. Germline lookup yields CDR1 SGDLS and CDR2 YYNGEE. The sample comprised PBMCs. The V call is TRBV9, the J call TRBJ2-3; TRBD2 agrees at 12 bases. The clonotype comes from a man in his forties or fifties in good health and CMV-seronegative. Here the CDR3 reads CASSTGTSGTDTQYF. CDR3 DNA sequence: TGTGCCAGCAGCACCGGGACTAGCGGGACAGATACGCAGTATTTT.